The clone carrying this TCR beta chain was seen ten or more times. Its antigen is undetermined. Healthy Caucasians provided all donations. These data originate in a study of identical twins. Whole-study results and caveats: Memory repertoires lacked the insertion deficit that abundant cord blood beta clonotypes showed. Beta out-of-frame twin sharing showed a weaker excess.

TCRdb ran MiXCR on the 5' RACE reads and lists one entry per CDR3 protein. The repertoire holds about 890,000 distinct CDR3 sequences, with roughly an eighth as singletons. Germline loops: CDR1 SEHNR, CDR2 FQNEAQ (reference sequence). Trimming pared 6 bases from V and 7 bases from J, leaving 6 bases between. This CDR3 is 11 amino acids long. These data were also reused for a study on yellow fever vaccine responses in identical twins.

Sequencing was performed on PBMCs. The chain links TRBV7-9 to TRBJ2-2; D call uncertain. This receptor was identified in a woman between 18 and 29 years old in good health. DNA of the CDR3: TGTGCCAGCAGTAAGATCGGGGAGCTGTTTTTT. It codes for CASSKIGELFF.